These T cell receptor beta chains were read from a single sample in a study of blood T cell repertoires in COVID-19. Here immunoSEQ multiplex PCR was the method, and the copy in TCRdb shows in-frame clones only, minus some. The sample shows 300,000 to 450,000 clones, roughly 90% of them seen only once. The sample consisted of peripheral blood. These receptors all stem from a woman younger than 45 with COVID-19, enrolled during active disease. The CDR3 runs from the conserved cysteine through the conserved F or W. Each record gives: V gene, D gene, clone size, J gene, CDR3 DNA, CDR3 protein. D genes are given only for firm matches. Size is omitted from some rows. Given values are once, few, many or a class for expanded clones.

TRBV9	TRBD2	once	TRBJ2-2	TGTGCCAGCAGCGTAGGACTAGCGGACACCGGGGAGCTGTTTTTT	CASSVGLADTGELFF
TRBV10-1	-	-	TRBJ2-3	TGCGCCAGCAGCCCCATAGGGGCAGGAACAGATACGCAGTATTTT	CASSPIGAGTDTQYF
TRBV28	-	-	TRBJ2-1	TGTGCCAGCAGTTTATCTAGGGGTGAGCAGTTCTTC	CASSLSRGEQFF
TRBV7-2	-	-	TRBJ2-2	TGTGCCAGCACCCCTAGCTACAACACCGGGGAGCTGTTTTTT	CASTPSYNTGELFF
TRBV4-2	TRBD1	once	TRBJ2-7	TGTGCCAGCAGCCAAGTCCCGGGACAGGGATCCGCCTCCTACGAGCAGTACTTC	CASSQVPGQGSASYEQYF
TRBV5-6	-	-	TRBJ1-6	TGTGCCAGCAGCCGAGGGCAGGGAGGTTCACCCCTCCACTTT	CASSRGQGGSPLHF
TRBV19	-	-	TRBJ2-6	TGTGCCAGTAGAGCCGAGCCCCGGAGATCTGGGGCCAACGTCCTGACTTTC	CASRAEPRRSGANVLTF
TRBV6-5	TRBD1	-	TRBJ1-1	TGTGCCAGCCGAGACAGGGGGCGCACTGAAGCTTTCTTT	CASRDRGRTEAFF
TRBV28	TRBD1	once	TRBJ2-1	TGTGCCAGCAGTTTTACCGGGACAGGGGGACTTGAGCAGTTCTTC	CASSFTGTGGLEQFF
TRBV7-6	-	few	TRBJ2-2	TGTGCCAGCAGCCGACCTAAGCGTAACCCCACCGGGGAGCTGTTTTTT	CASSRPKRNPTGELFF
TRBV5-8	-	-	TRBJ1-2	TGTGCCAGCAGCTTGGCCCTATCGGTGGTGCGGTATGGCTACACCTTC	CASSLALSVVRYGYTF
TRBV3-1/TRBV3-2	TRBD1	-	TRBJ2-3	TGTGCCAGCAGCCAAGAACAGGGGACAGATACGCAGTATTTT	CASSQEQGTDTQYF
TRBV7-8	TRBD2	-	TRBJ2-5	TGTGCCAGCAGCCTAGCGGTGCCAGGGATTCGCCAAGAGACCCAGTACTTC	CASSLAVPGIRQETQYF
TRBV6-6	TRBD1	-	TRBJ1-1	TGTGCCAGCAGCGAAAGGGACAGAAACACTGAAGCTTTCTTT	CASSERDRNTEAFF
TRBV4-3	-	-	TRBJ2-5	TGCGCCAGCAGCCAAGCGGCGGGGCAAGGAGGGGAGACCCAGTACTTC	CASSQAAGQGGETQYF
TRBV5-5	-	-	TRBJ1-2	TGTGCCAGCAGCCAAAACTATGGCTACACCTTC	CASSQNYGYTF
TRBV4-2	-	-	TRBJ1-1	TGTGCCAGCAGCCAAGTGAGGGCGGGAGGGATGAACACTGAAGCTTTCTTT	CASSQVRAGGMNTEAFF
TRBV11-2	TRBD1	-	TRBJ1-4	TGTGCCAGCAGCACACTCCGGGACAGGGGTGAAAAACTGTTTTTT	CASSTLRDRGEKLFF
TRBV5-4	-	-	TRBJ2-3	TGTGCCAGCAGCCCGGACTGGTTTAACACAGATACGCAGTATTTT	CASSPDWFNTDTQYF
TRBV6-5	-	-	TRBJ2-7	TGTGCCACAACAAGTGGCATTTCGGGGGATCGGGAGCAGTACTTC	CATTSGISGDREQYF
TRBV2	-	few	TRBJ2-2	TGTGCCAGCAGTGAAGGGAGGAGGGAGGCGACCGGGGAGCTGTTTTTT	CASSEGRREATGELFF
TRBV6-5	-	-	TRBJ1-2	TGTGCCAGCAGCCAGGGGTATGGCTACACCTTC	CASSQGYGYTF
TRBV19	TRBD1	-	TRBJ2-7	TGTGCCAGTAGTGCCGGGACAGGGGACTACGAGCAGTACTTC	CASSAGTGDYEQYF
TRBV3-1/TRBV3-2	-	-	TRBJ1-1	TGTGCCAGCAGCCCATTGTGGGGCCGGGACACTGAAGCTTTCTTT	CASSPLWGRDTEAFF
TRBV7-8	TRBD2	-	TRBJ2-3	TGTGCCAGCAGCCTGGGACTAGCGGGGCCTAGCACAGATACGCAGTATTTT	CASSLGLAGPSTDTQYF
TRBV4-2	TRBD2	-	TRBJ2-3	TGTGCCAGCACCCAAGGGGCTAGCGGGAGGGCCATAGATACGCAGTATTTT	CASTQGASGRAIDTQYF
TRBV5-4	-	-	TRBJ2-5	TGTGCCAGCAGCTCCGGTACAGGGCTGCAAGAGACCCAGTACTTC	CASSSGTGLQETQYF
TRBV7-2	TRBD2	-	TRBJ2-5	TGTGCCAGCAGCCCATCTAGCGGGACCCAGTACTTC	CASSPSSGTQYF
TRBV7-2	-	-	TRBJ2-1	TGTGCCAGCAGCCTACAGGAGGGTAGGGCTAATGAGCAGTTCTTC	CASSLQEGRANEQFF
TRBV13	TRBD1	-	TRBJ1-2	TGTGCCAGCAGCTTAGGGACAGGGGGCGAGATCTATGGCTACACCTTC	CASSLGTGGEIYGYTF
TRBV15	TRBD1	-	TRBJ1-4	TGTGCCACCAGCAGTAGAGGGGGCTCTATTGAAAAACTGTTTTTT	CATSSRGGSIEKLFF
TRBV19	-	-	TRBJ1-1	TGTGCCAGTAGTTTGCACCAGGAAGGCACTGAAGCTTTCTTT	CASSLHQEGTEAFF
TRBV7-6	TRBD1	-	TRBJ2-3	TGTGCCAGCTCCAGGGGGACAGGGGCAGATACGCAGTATTTT	CASSRGTGADTQYF
TRBV4-1	TRBD2	-	TRBJ2-1	TGCGCCAGCAGCCCAGGGGCGGGAGCGGGGGATGAGCAGTTCTTC	CASSPGAGAGDEQFF
TRBV6-5	TRBD1	-	TRBJ1-3	TGTGCCAGTTACATACAGGGGAAGAACACCATATATTTT	CASYIQGKNTIYF
TRBV6-5	-	-	TRBJ2-2	TGTGCCAGCATCTACGGTGCCGGGGAGCTGTTTTTT	CASIYGAGELFF
TRBV6-5	-	-	TRBJ1-1	TGTGCCAGCAGCTACAGGGTGTCAGGGGTGAACACTGAAGCTTTCTTT	CASSYRVSGVNTEAFF
TRBV24-1	-	-	TRBJ2-3	TGTGCCACCAGGGATGCAGGGGAGACAGATACGCAGTATTTT	CATRDAGETDTQYF
TRBV28	-	-	TRBJ1-5	TGTGCCAGCAGCCTTCTTGTGGGGGGGTTTAGCAATCAGCCCCAGCATTTT	CASSLLVGGFSNQPQHF
TRBV3-1/TRBV3-2	-	few	TRBJ1-1	TGTGCCAGCAGCCACTGGACACTTAACACTGAAGCTTTCTTT	CASSHWTLNTEAFF
TRBV27	-	once	TRBJ1-6	TGTGCCAGCAGTTTTACCAGGGCGGCCTCACCCCTCCACTTT	CASSFTRAASPLHF
TRBV7-9	TRBD1	-	TRBJ2-7	TGTGCCAGCAGCTTCGACAGGGGGGCAACCTACGAGCAGTACTTC	CASSFDRGATYEQYF
TRBV5-1	-	once	TRBJ2-3	TGCGCCAGCAGCCCGAGGACAAATGCAGATACGCAGTATTTT	CASSPRTNADTQYF
TRBV6-1	-	-	TRBJ1-6	TGTGCCAGCAGTGAAGAGCCAGGGAGGCCCCTCCACTTT	CASSEEPGRPLHF
TRBV4-2	-	-	TRBJ2-6	TGTGCCAGCAGCCAGACAGCCCCTGGGGCCAACGTCCTGACTTTC	CASSQTAPGANVLTF
TRBV4-1	TRBD2	-	TRBJ2-1	TGCGCCAGCAGCCAAGAGGAGGTCGCGGGACTAGCGGGGGAGAGGAATGAGCAGTTCTTC	CASSQEEVAGLAGERNEQFF
TRBV19	TRBD1	once	TRBJ2-7	TGTGCCAGTAGTATTAGGACAGGGGGCTACGAGCAGTACTTC	CASSIRTGGYEQYF
TRBV7-2	-	-	TRBJ1-3	TGTGCCAGCAGCTTATTATCGGGGGGTTACAGCTCTGGAAACACCATATATTTT	CASSLLSGGYSSGNTIYF
TRBV30	-	-	TRBJ1-1	TGTGCCTGGACCCGACACCCTCGGGGAGCTTTCTTT	CAWTRHPRGAFF
TRBV6-5	TRBD2	-	TRBJ2-7	TGTGCCAGCAGAGGGGAGGGCAACGAGCAGTACTTC	CASRGEGNEQYF
TRBV6-5	-	-	TRBJ1-1	TGTGCCAGCAGTTACACGGGTTCTGAAGCTTTCTTT	CASSYTGSEAFF
TRBV9	-	once	TRBJ1-2	TGTGCCAGCAGCGCGGTTAACTATGGCTACACCTTC	CASSAVNYGYTF
TRBV10-3	-	-	TRBJ1-2	TGTGCCATCAGTGAGGGCCAGGGGTCTGGCTATGGCTACACCTTC	CAISEGQGSGYGYTF